Presented here are 10 T cell receptor beta chains from one specimen sequenced in a study of blood T cells in healthy people across ages. A sample-barcoded 5' primer and a J-beta primer mix were used in a second PCR of about 7 to 12 cycles. TCRdb reprocessed the 5' RACE reads with MiXCR, giving one entry per CDR3 protein. The sample consists of 1.8 million or so distinct CDR3 sequences, 35% to 50% of them appearing once. The material sequenced was blood. Every receptor here comes from a human donor in good health.

V gene TRBV6-1 combines with J gene TRBJ2-7; TRBD1 matches at 7 bases. V gave up 6 bases and J gave up 0 bases; unmatched junction bases: 14. CDR3 length equals 17 residues. Germline-derived CDR1 and CDR2 are MNHNS and SASEGT. The CDR3 reads CASSASSGTAISYEQYF. Written as DNA, the CDR3 is TGTGCCAGCAGCGCAAGCTCCGGGACAGCTATCTCCTACGAGCAGTACTTC.

There are many counts of this clonotype. The V call is TRBV10-3, the J call TRBJ2-3; unclear D gene. V was pared by 3 bases and J by 5 bases, with 3 bases between. The germline CDR1 and CDR2 sequences are ENHRY and SYGVKD. CDR3 length: 11 residues. The CDR3: CAISDLDTQYF. CDR3 DNA: TGTGCCATCAGTGACTTAGATACGCAGTATTTT.

V and J are TRBV29-1 and TRBJ1-4; D might be TRBD1 (6 bases). The CDR3 has 13 amino acids. V was pared by 7 bases and J by 4 bases, with 13 bases between. CDR1 is SQVTM, CDR2 ANQGSEA, per germline. The CDR3 spells CSARRGNNEKLFF. In nucleotides, the CDR3 is TGCAGCGCCCGGAGGGGGAATAATGAAAAACTGTTTTTT.

This clonotype was observed once. This may be a read error: a much more frequent sequence differs by one nucleotide. The chain recombines TRBV5-7 with TRBJ2-7; D ambiguous. TRBV5-7 is an ORF, and what it does is uncertain. The CDR3 is 13 amino acids. V was shortened by 0 bases and J by 5 bases, with 9 bases between the two germline ends. The DNA of the CDR3 is TGTGCCAGCAGCTTGGAGTATGCAGACGAGCAGTACTTC. It codes for CASSLEYADEQYF.

The genes are TRBV10-3 and TRBJ1-1, with TRBD1 matching 7 bases. The CDR3 is made up of 18 amino acids. Germline V gene data show CDR1 as ENHRY and CDR2 as SYGVKD. The V and J ends lost 10 bases and 0 bases, in that order; junction bases with no gene match: 20. Here the CDR3 DNA reads TGTGCCACCGGACAGGCAGGCTTTTGGGTCGGGGTGAACACTGAAGCTTTCTTT. Translated, it gives CATGQAGFWVGVNTEAFF.

About this clonotype: Germline and junction disagree at one end, which may indicate a read error. V is TRBV7-2 and J is TRBJ1-5; tentative D call: TRBD1 (5 bases). There are 15 residues in the CDR3. Germline assignment: CDR1 SGHTA and CDR2 FQGNSA. The CDR3 nucleotides are TGTGCCAGCACCCAGAGGGGTTTTAGCAATCAGCTCCAGCATTTT. This translates into CASTQRGFSNQLQHF.

This chain joins TRBV29-1 and TRBJ1-2; no clear D gene. There are 14 residues in the CDR3. CDR1 and CDR2 from the germline V gene are SQVTM and ANQGSEA. The V end lost 4 bases, the J end lost 1 base, and 13 bases lay between the germline ends. CDR3 residues: CSVGRRTFNYGYTF. The CDR3 DNA reads TGCAGCGTTGGTCGCCGGACCTTTAACTATGGCTACACCTTC.

The V call is TRBV6-1, the J call TRBJ1-5; 7 bases match TRBD1. CDR3 length: 22 residues. V gave up 8 bases and J gave up 0 bases; unmatched junction bases: 28. In germline, CDR1 is MNHNS, CDR2 SASEGT. In nucleotides, the CDR3 is TGTGCCAGCTGCGGCGATAAAGAGGGGGCGGGTTTACCCGAAGATAGCAATCAGCCCCAGCATTTT. Protein: CASCGDKEGAGLPEDSNQPQHF.

The chain uses TRBV5-1 and TRBJ1-2; 11 bases agree with TRBD1. CDR1 is SGHRS and CDR2 is YFSETQ in the germline V gene. The trim removed 4 bases at V and 4 bases at J, leaving 12 bases unmatched. This CDR3 has 17 amino acids. CDR3 residues: CASSVMGQGDFGYGYTF. As DNA, the CDR3 is TGCGCCAGCAGCGTAATGGGACAGGGGGACTTTGGCTATGGCTACACCTTC.

The chain combines TRBV4-1 with TRBJ2-7; the match to TRBD2 covers 10 bases. The J call is uncertain, as TRBJ2-5 better fits the DNA end. The CDR3 sequence is 18 residues long. CDR1 and CDR2 from the germline V gene are MGHRA and YSYEKL. DNA for the CDR3: TGCGCCAGCAGCCCCTTGGGGGTACTAGCGGGGAAGCAAGAGACCCAGTACTTC. Translation gives CASSPLGVLAGKQETQYF.